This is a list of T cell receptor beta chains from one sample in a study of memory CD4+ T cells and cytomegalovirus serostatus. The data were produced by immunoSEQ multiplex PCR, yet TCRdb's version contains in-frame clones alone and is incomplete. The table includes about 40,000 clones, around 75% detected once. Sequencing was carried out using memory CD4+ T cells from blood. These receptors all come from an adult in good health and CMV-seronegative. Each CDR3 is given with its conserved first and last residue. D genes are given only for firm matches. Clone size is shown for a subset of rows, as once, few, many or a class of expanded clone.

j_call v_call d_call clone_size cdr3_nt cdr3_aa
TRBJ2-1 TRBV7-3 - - TGTGCCAGCAGCTTTCGGGGGAAAGGTAAAGATGAGCAGTTCTTC CASSFRGKGKDEQFF
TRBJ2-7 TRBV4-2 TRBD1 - TGTGCCAGCAGCCAAGAAGCAAGGGGGCTGATCGAGCAGTACTTC CASSQEARGLIEQYF
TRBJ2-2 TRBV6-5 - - TGTGCCAGCAGTTCCTCCCCCGGGGAGCTGTTTTTT CASSSSPGELFF
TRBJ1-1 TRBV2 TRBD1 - TGTGCCAGCAACCAGGGGGCGGATCGTACTGAAGCTTTCTTT CASNQGADRTEAFF
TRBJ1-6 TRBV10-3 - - TGTGCCATCAGTGACGGGGTTCGGTCACCCCTCCACTTT CAISDGVRSPLHF
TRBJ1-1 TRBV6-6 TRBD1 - TGTGCCAGCTGGACAGGGAAAAACAAGAACACTGAAGCTTTCTTT CASWTGKNKNTEAFF
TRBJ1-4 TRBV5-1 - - TGCGCCAGCAGCTTGGCAAGTGCAACTAATGAAAAACTGTTTTTT CASSLASATNEKLFF
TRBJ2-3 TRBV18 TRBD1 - TGTGCCAGCCAACGTCACAGGGGAGACACAGATACGCAGTATTTT CASQRHRGDTDTQYF
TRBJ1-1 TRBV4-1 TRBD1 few TGCGCCAGCAGCCAAGCCTACAGGGGTAGGACTGAAGCTTTCTTT CASSQAYRGRTEAFF
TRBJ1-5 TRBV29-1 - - TGCAGCGTTACGCAGGGATCCGGGAGCAATCAGCCCCAGCATTTT CSVTQGSGSNQPQHF
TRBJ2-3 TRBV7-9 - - TGTGCCAGCAGCTTAAGGGGAGCAGATACGCAGTATTTT CASSLRGADTQYF
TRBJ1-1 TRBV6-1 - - TGTGCCAGCGATTTCAACACGGATAACACTGAAGCTTTCTTT CASDFNTDNTEAFF
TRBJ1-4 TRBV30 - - TGTGCCTGGACCGGGGCAACTAATGAAAAACTGTTTTTT CAWTGATNEKLFF
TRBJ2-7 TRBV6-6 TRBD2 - TGTGCCAGCAGTTCCCGACGACTAGCCTCGACCTACGAGCAGTACTTC CASSSRRLASTYEQYF
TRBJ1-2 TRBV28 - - TGTGCCAGCAGTTTGAGAAATCGTGGCTACACCTTC CASSLRNRGYTF
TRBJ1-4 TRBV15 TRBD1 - TGTGCCACCAGCAAAGGACAGGGGGTGGGGAATGAAAAACTGTTTTTT CATSKGQGVGNEKLFF
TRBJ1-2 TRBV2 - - TGTGCCAGCAATCAGGGGTTTGTCGACTATGGCTACACCTTC CASNQGFVDYGYTF
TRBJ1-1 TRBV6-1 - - TGTGCCAGCAGTGAAGACTCGAACACTGAAGCTTTCTTT CASSEDSNTEAFF
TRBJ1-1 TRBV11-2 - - TGTGCCAGCAGGAGACAGAACACTGAAGCTTTCTTT CASRRQNTEAFF
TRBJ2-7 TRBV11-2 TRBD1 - TGTGCCAGCAGCTTCTTGACAGGGGGCGACGAGCAGTACTTC CASSFLTGGDEQYF
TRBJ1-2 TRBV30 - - TGTGCCTGGAGTGTACCGGGGGCTAAGGGCTATGGCTACACCTTC CAWSVPGAKGYGYTF
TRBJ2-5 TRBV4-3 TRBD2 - TGCGCCAGCAGCCAAGACGGGGGAGGGGCGCCCCGGTCCCAGTACTTC CASSQDGGGAPRSQYF
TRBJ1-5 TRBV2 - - TGTGCCAGCAGTGCAGAGGGGAGAAGCAATCAGCCCCAGCATTTT CASSAEGRSNQPQHF
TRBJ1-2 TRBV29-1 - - TGCAGCGTGGGGGGGGCCCCCCTCTATGGCTACACCTTC CSVGGAPLYGYTF
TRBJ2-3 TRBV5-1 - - TGCGCCAGCAGCGGCCAGGGGCGAGAAGATACGCAGTATTTT CASSGQGREDTQYF
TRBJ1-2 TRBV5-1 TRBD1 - TGCGCCAGCAGCTGGGACAGGGGGGACGTAGGCTACACCTTC CASSWDRGDVGYTF
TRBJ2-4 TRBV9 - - TGTGCCATCCCCCTCATATCAACAGGGCCTAAAGCCAAAAACATTCAGTACTTC CAIPLISTGPKAKNIQYF
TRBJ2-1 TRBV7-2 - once TGTGCCAGCAGCTTAGCAGGGGGGCACAGCTCCTACAATGAGCAGTTCTTC CASSLAGGHSSYNEQFF
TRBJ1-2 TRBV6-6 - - TGTGCCAGCAGTGAGGGCAAGACAGTGCCCTATGGCTACACCTTC CASSEGKTVPYGYTF
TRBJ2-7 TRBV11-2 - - TGTGCCAGCAGCTTACGGGCATCAATGTGGGGGGAGACTTACGAGCAGTACTTC CASSLRASMWGETYEQYF
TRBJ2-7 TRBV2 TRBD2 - TGTGCCAGCAGTGAAGGGACTAGAATCTACGAGCAGTACTTC CASSEGTRIYEQYF
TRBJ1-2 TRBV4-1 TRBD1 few TGCGCCAGCAGCCAACAAAGGGACAGCTATGGCTACACCTTC CASSQQRDSYGYTF
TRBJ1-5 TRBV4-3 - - TGCGCCAGCAGCCAAGAGGGAGGGGTTCGGGAGCCCCAGCATTTT CASSQEGGVREPQHF
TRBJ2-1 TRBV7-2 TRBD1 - TGTGCCAGCAGCTCGTATTACCCGGGACAGGGCATCCATGAGCAGTTCTTC CASSSYYPGQGIHEQFF
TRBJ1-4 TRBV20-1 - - TGCAGTGCTAGCCCGGGAGAAAAACTGTTTTTT CSASPGEKLFF
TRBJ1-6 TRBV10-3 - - TGTGCCATCAGTGCGTCAGACCAAACACCCCTCCACTTT CAISASDQTPLHF
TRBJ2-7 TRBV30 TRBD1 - TGTGCCTGGGGGACAGGGAGGTTCTCTGTGTACTTC CAWGTGRFSVYF
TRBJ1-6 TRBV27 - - TGTGCCAGCAGTTTACGACGACAGGATAATTCACCCCTCCACTTT CASSLRRQDNSPLHF
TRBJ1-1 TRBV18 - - TGTGCCAGCTCACCAACGGAGGCGCGTGAAGCTTTCTTT CASSPTEAREAFF
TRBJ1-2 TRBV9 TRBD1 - TGTGCCAGCAGCTTTAGGACAGGGAGCTATGGCTACACCTTC CASSFRTGSYGYTF
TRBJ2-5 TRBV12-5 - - TGTGCTAGTGGTTTGAAAGTCGAGACCCAGTACTTC CASGLKVETQYF
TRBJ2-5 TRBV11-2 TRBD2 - TGTGCCAGCAGCTTAGGATCTAGCGGGGGAATCGAGACCCAGTACTTC CASSLGSSGGIETQYF
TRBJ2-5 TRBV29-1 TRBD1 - TGCAGCGTTGAGACGCGTCGGGACAGGGCCAGGGAGACCCAGTACTTC CSVETRRDRARETQYF
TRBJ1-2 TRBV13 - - TGTGCCAGCAGCTTAGGGGTTTTCTATGGCTACACCTTC CASSLGVFYGYTF
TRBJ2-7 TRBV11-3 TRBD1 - TGTGCCAGCAGAAACGACCGGGACAGGAGTCGTTACGAGCAGTACTTC CASRNDRDRSRYEQYF
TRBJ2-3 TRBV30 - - TGTGCCTGGAGATTAAAGGGCCGCACAGATACGCAGTATTTT CAWRLKGRTDTQYF
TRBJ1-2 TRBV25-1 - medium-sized TGTGCCAGCAGCCCCTCGGCCGGGCTCTATGGCTACACCTTC CASSPSAGLYGYTF
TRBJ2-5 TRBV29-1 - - TGCAGCCCCCGCGAGGGAGAGACCCAGTACTTC CSPREGETQYF
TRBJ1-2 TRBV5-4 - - TGTGCCAGCACCAACCAGGCGGACCAATATGGCTACACCTTC CASTNQADQYGYTF
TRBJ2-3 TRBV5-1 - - TGCGCCAGCAGCGACCCAACGGGGGGCCTCGGAGATACGCAGTATTTT CASSDPTGGLGDTQYF
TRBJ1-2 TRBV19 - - TGTGCCAGTAGTATGGACAGAACCTATGGCTACACCTTC CASSMDRTYGYTF
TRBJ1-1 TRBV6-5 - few TGTGCCAGCAGTCAGCCCCACGGTGGAGCTTTCTTT CASSQPHGGAFF
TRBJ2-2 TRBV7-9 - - TGTGCCAGCAGCCCTGGACAGTGGAACACCGGGGAGCTGTTTTTT CASSPGQWNTGELFF
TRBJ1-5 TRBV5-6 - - TGTGCCAGCAGCTTGTACCGGACCCCGCCCCAGCATTTT CASSLYRTPPQHF
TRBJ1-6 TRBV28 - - TGTGCCAGCAGTTTGGGACACCTAAATTCACCCCTCCACTTT CASSLGHLNSPLHF